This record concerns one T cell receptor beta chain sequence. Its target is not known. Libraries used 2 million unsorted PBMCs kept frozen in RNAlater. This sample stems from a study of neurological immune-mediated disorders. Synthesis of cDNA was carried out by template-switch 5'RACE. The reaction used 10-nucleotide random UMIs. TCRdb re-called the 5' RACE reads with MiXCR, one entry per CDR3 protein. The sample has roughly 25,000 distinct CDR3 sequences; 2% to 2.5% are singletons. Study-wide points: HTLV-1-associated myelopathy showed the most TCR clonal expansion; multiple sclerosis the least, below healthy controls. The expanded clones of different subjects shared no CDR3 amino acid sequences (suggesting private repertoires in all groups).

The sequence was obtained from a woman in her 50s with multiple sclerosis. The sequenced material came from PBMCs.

The CDR3 nucleotides read TGTGCCAGCAGCTTGGGAAAGGGAGATACGCAGTATTTT. Its protein product is CASSLGKGDTQYF. The rearrangement joins TRBV3-1 to TRBJ2-3; D gene uncertain. The CDR3 is 13 residues long. Trimming took 5 bases from V and 5 from J, leaving 11 bases between them. Germline CDR1 and CDR2: LGHDT and YNNKEL (reference sequence).